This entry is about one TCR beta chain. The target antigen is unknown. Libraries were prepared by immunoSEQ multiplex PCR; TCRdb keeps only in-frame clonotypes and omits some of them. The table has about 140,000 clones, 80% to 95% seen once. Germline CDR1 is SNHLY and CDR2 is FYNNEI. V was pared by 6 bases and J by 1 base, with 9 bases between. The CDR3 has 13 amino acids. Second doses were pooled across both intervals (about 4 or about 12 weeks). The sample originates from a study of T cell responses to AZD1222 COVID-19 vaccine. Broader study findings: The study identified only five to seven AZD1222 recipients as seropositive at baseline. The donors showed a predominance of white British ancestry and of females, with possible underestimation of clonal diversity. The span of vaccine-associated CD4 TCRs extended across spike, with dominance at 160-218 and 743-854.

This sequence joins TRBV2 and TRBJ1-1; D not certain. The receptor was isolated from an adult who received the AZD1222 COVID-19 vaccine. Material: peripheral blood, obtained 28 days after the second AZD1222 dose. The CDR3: CASRLEGNTEAFF. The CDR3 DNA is TGTGCCAGCAGACTAGAAGGGAACACTGAAGCTTTCTTT.